These 10 T cell receptor beta chains share one sample of origin, sequenced in a study of CD8+ T cells in alopecia areata. As for treatment: oral pan-JAK inhibitor, 5-10 mg twice daily. Once RNA had been extracted, it was reverse transcribed into cDNA to act as the sequencing template. Assay used: immunoSEQ multiplex PCR; TCRdb lists only in-frame clones, some missing. Of some 180,000 clones detected, approximately 51% appear once; the ten largest clones hold around 10%. Source: CD8+ T cells sorted from blood, taken between weeks 51 and 52, from a patient treated with tofacitinib. The source is a human donor with alopecia areata.

This clone was counted between two and nine times. This chain joins TRBV29-1 and TRBJ2-3; 10 bases map to TRBD2. The CDR3 extends over 15 amino acids. V dropped 7 bases and J dropped 1; count of bases not matched to a gene: 8. Germline CDR1 is SQVTM and CDR2 is ANQGSEA. CDR3 nucleotides: TGCAGCGGGAAGAAGGGGACTAGCGGCACAGATACGCAGTATTTT. Its translation: CSGKKGTSGTDTQYF.

The chain has TRBV29-1 and TRBJ2-2; unclear D gene. The CDR3 runs to 14 residues. In germline, CDR1 is SQVTM, CDR2 ANQGSEA. Trimming stripped 0 bases from V and 7 bases from J, with 12 bases between. The CDR3 is CSVEDLWGGGELFF. The CDR3 bases are TGCAGCGTTGAAGATCTTTGGGGTGGCGGGGAGCTGTTTTTT.

The chain joins TRBV6-5 to TRBJ2-3; 8 bases map to TRBD2. J was trimmed by 7 bases and V by 6 bases; bases with no gene match: 9. Germline V gene data show CDR1 as MNHEY and CDR2 as SVGAGI. The CDR3 sequence is 14 residues long. CDR3 in DNA: TGTGCCAGCAGAACGGGACTAGGGGCACATACGCAGTATTTT. This encodes CASRTGLGAHTQYF.

This clone has only a few counts. The V gene is TRBV6-1, the J gene TRBJ1-4; perhaps TRBD1 as D (6 bases). V was trimmed by 8 bases and J by 6 bases, leaving 16 bases between them. CDR1 MNHNS and CDR2 SASEGT come from the germline V gene. The CDR3 covers 14 residues. The CDR3 is CASQLQGSYEKLFF. The CDR3 DNA sequence: TGTGCCAGCCAACTACAGGGATCGTATGAAAAACTGTTTTTT.

The chain combines TRBV5-1 with TRBJ2-2; a weak D match, TRBD1 (5 bases). The CDR3 is 15 residues long. Germline assignment: CDR1 SGHRS and CDR2 YFSETQ. Trimming cost V 2 bases and J 4 bases, with 12 bases left between them. The CDR3 bases are TGCGCCAGCAGCTTCCATAGACAGAGCACCGGGGAGCTGTTTTTT. As protein: CASSFHRQSTGELFF.

In the case of this clone: The identical CDR3 is also encoded by other nucleotide sequences in the sample. The chain recombines TRBV13 with TRBJ2-3; D gene unclear. Germline CDR1 and CDR2: PRHDT and FYEKMQ (reference sequence). With 5 bases removed from V and 3 bases from J, the gap between germline ends came to 6 bases. The CDR3 totals 12 residues. The CDR3 reads CASSPRTDTQYF. The DNA of the CDR3 is TGTGCCAGCAGCCCGCGTACAGATACGCAGTATTTT.

This chain links TRBV5-4 with TRBJ1-1; unclear D gene. The V gene lost 4 bases and the J gene lost 2 bases, with 6 bases spanning the gap. The CDR3 has 12 residues. The germline gives CDR1 SGHNT, CDR2 YYREEE (reference sequence). The CDR3, as DNA: TGTGCCAGCAGCCCCTCCAACACTGAAGCTTTCTTT. Residues: CASSPSNTEAFF. Combining the CDR3 with reference TRBV5-4 and TRBJ1-1 gives the whole variable domain ETGVTQSPTHLIKTRGQQVTLRCSSQSGHNTVSWYQQALGQGPQFIFQYYREEENGRGNFPPRFSGLQFPNYSSELNVNALELDDSALYLCASSPSNTEAFFGQGTRLTVV.

The CDR3 is CSATRQGYGYTF. CDR3 nucleotides: TGCAGCGCGACTCGGCAGGGATATGGCTACACCTTC. This chain joins TRBV29-1 and TRBJ1-2; weak D call: TRBD1 (5 bases). Per germline, CDR1 SQVTM and CDR2 ANQGSEA. This CDR3 is built from 12 residues. V was pared by 7 bases and J by 5 bases, with 14 bases between.

This clone was seen only a few times. The chain links TRBV6-6 to TRBJ2-7, with D perhaps TRBD1 or TRBD2 (5 bases each). V shed 2 bases and J shed 7 bases, with 12 bases lying between them. The CDR3 consists of 13 residues. Germline V gene sequence: CDR1 MNHNY, CDR2 SVGAGI (reference sequence). CDR3 in amino acids: CASSYGGSWEQYF. The CDR3, as DNA: TGTGCCAGCAGTTACGGGGGAAGTTGGGAGCAGTACTTC.

The chain couples TRBV2 to TRBJ1-5; TRBD1 is a possible D gene (5 bases). This CDR3 has 13 amino acids. V lost 9 bases and J lost 0, with 9 bases in between. Looked up from germline, CDR1 is SNHLY and CDR2 is FYNNEI. The CDR3 here is CASQQDSNQPQHF. CDR3 bases: TGTGCCAGTCAACAGGATAGCAATCAGCCCCAGCATTTT.